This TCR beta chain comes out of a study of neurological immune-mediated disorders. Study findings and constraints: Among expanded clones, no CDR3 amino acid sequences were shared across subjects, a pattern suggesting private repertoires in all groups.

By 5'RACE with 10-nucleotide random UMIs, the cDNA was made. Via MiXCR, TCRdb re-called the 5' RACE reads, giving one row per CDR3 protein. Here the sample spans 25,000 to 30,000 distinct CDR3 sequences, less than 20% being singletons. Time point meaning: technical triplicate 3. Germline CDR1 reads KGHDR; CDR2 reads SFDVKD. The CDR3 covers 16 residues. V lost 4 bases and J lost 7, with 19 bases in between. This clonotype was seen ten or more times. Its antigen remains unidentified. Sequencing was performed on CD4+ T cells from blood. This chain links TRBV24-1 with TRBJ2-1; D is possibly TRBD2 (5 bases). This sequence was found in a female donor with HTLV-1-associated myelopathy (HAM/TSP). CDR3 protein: CATSDLAAGEGNEQFF. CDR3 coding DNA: TGTGCCACCAGTGACCTAGCAGCCGGAGAGGGTAATGAGCAGTTCTTC.